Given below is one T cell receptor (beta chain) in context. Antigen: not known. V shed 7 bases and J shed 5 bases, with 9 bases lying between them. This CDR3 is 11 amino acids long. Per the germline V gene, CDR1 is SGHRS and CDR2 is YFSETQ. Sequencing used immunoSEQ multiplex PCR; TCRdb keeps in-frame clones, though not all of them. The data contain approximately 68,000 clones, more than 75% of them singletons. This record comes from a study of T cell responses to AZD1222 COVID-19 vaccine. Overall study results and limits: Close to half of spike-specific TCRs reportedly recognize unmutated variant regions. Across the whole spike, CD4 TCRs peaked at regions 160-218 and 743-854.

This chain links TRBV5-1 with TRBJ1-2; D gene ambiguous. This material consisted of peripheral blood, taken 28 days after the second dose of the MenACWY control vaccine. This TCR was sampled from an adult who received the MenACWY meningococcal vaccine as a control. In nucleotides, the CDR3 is TGCGCCAGCGGCGTTTCATATGGCTACACCTTC. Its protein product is CASGVSYGYTF.